This T cell receptor beta chain originates from a study of blood T cell repertoires in COVID-19. Study overall: The samples span acute and convalescent COVID-19 from the United States, Italy and Spain.

Trimming cost V 5 bases and J 1 base, with 12 bases left between them. There are 14 residues in the CDR3. Per germline, CDR1 SGHRS and CDR2 YFSETQ. As originally analysed: Counts of nucleated cells, estimated from reference gene primer amplification, were obtained. Sequencing used immunoSEQ multiplex PCR; TCRdb keeps in-frame clones, though not all of them. D and trimming come from the DNA, and the V and J calls and clone size come from that table. This repertoire shows over 55,000 clones, roughly 85% found once; its top ten account for 23%. The chain couples TRBV5-1 to TRBJ1-1; D not certain. This clonotype originated in a man aged 50 to 59 with acute or convalescent COVID-19. Sequenced input: peripheral blood. This CDR3 reads CASRKNTENTEAFF. The CDR3 DNA reads TGCGCCAGCAGGAAAAATACAGAGAACACTGAAGCTTTCTTT.